The clone carrying this T cell receptor beta chain has more than one count but fewer than ten. Its antigen is not known. This sample is part of a study of identical twins. Study-wide results and limits: Analyses based on zero insertions could be partly confounded by invariant MAIT and iNKT cells. Findings depended on cross-sectional statistics rather than tracking the same donors.

TCRdb re-derived calls from the 5' RACE reads in MiXCR, one entry per CDR3 protein. The table includes 200,000 or so distinct CDR3 sequences, approximately 15% detected once. The ends were cut back, 11 bases at V and 0 bases at J, with 10 bases in the middle. CDR3 length equals 12 residues. These data also formed part of another study, on T cells expressing NK-cell markers. As that study records: HCMV serostatus: most of the eight sequenced donors positive, one negative. The same clonotypes also predominated in the CD3+CD56-NKG2C+ fraction of several donors.

The clonotype was recovered from a woman in her late teens or twenties in good health. Sequences were obtained from CD8+ T cells sorted from blood. The chain recombines TRBV12-3 or TRBV12-4 with TRBJ2-5; D remains ambiguous. The CDR3 DNA sequence: TGTGCCGTAGCTTTCGACCAAGAGACCCAGTACTTC. Translation gives CAVAFDQETQYF.